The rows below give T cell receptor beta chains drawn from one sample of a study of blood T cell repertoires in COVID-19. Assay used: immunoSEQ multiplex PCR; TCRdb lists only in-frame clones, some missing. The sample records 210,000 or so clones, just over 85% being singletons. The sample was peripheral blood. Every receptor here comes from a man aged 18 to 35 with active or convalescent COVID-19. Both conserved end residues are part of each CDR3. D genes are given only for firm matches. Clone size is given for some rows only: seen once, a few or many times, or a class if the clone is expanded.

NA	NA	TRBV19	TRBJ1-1	CASSIGFLTEAFF	TGTGCCAGTAGTATAGGGTTTCTAACTGAAGCTTTCTTT
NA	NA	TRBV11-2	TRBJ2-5	CASSLVGRETQYF	TGTGCCAGCAGCTTAGTGGGGAGGGAGACCCAGTACTTC
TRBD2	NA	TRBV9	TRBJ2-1	CASSPGLAGVRNEQFF	TGTGCCAGCAGCCCGGGTTTAGCGGGAGTTCGGAATGAGCAGTTCTTC
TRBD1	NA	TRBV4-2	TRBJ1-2	CASSPGPGQNNYGYTF	TGTGCCAGCTCCCCCGGACCGGGACAGAATAACTATGGCTACACCTTC
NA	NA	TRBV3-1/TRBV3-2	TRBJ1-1	CASSQEQENTEAFF	TGTGCCAGCAGCCAAGAACAAGAGAACACTGAAGCTTTCTTT
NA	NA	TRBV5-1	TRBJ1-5	CASSLAGSSNQPQHF	TGCGCCAGCAGCTTGGCGGGATCTAGCAATCAGCCCCAGCATTTT
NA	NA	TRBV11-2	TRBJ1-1	CASTLSLMYTEAFF	TGTGCCAGCACCCTGAGTCTGATGTACACTGAAGCTTTCTTT
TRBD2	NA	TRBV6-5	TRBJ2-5	CASGLAGGRETQYF	TGTGCCAGCGGTCTCGCGGGAGGAAGGGAGACCCAGTACTTC
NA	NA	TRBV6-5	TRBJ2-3	CASREKDTQYF	TGTGCCAGCAGGGAGAAGGATACGCAGTATTTT
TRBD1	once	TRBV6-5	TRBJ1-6	CASRLDRGNGSPLHF	TGTGCCAGCAGGCTAGACAGGGGGAATGGTTCACCCCTCCACTTT
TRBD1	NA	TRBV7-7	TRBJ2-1	CASSLGATGFNNEQFF	TGTGCCAGCAGCTTAGGGGCGACAGGGTTTAACAATGAGCAGTTCTTC
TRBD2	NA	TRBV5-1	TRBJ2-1	CASSPGLAGGAGEQFF	TGCGCCAGCAGCCCGGGACTAGCGGGAGGGGCCGGGGAGCAGTTCTTC
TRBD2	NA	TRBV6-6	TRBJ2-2	CASRTSGAQGGELFF	TGTGCCAGCAGGACTAGCGGAGCCCAGGGGGGGGAGCTGTTTTTT
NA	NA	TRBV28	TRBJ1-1	CASSLLRRTEAFF	TGTGCCAGCAGTCTCCTGAGGAGAACTGAAGCTTTCTTT
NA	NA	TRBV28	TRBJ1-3	CASFGRFGNTIYF	TGTGCCAGCTTCGGGAGGTTCGGAAACACCATATATTTT
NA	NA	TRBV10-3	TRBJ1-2	CAISRDYGYTF	TGTGCCATCAGCAGGGACTATGGCTACACCTTC
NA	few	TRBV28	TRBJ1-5	CASRDQGGTQPQHF	TGTGCCAGCAGAGACCAAGGAGGGACGCAGCCCCAGCATTTT
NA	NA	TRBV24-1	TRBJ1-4	CATHRGPATNEKLFF	TGTGCCACCCACCGAGGGCCCGCAACTAATGAAAAACTGTTTTTT
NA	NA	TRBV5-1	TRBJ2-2	CASSWDIANTGELFF	TGCGCCAGCAGCTGGGACATAGCGAACACCGGGGAGCTGTTTTTT
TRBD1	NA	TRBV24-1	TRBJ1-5	CATSETGWDQPQHF	TGTGCCACCAGTGAGACAGGGTGGGATCAGCCCCAGCATTTT
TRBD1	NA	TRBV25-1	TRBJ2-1	CASSESGQGGHNEQFF	TGTGCCAGCAGTGAGAGCGGACAGGGTGGCCACAATGAGCAGTTCTTC
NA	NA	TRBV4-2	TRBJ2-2	CASSQGGVGTGELFF	TGTGCCAGCAGCCAAGGCGGGGTCGGCACCGGGGAGCTGTTTTTT
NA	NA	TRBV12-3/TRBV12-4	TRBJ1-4	CASRQSTNEKLFF	TGTGCCAGCAGACAGTCAACTAATGAAAAACTGTTTTTT
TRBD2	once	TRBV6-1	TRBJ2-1	CASSETASGRPINEQFF	TGTGCCAGCAGTGAGACGGCTAGCGGGAGACCTATCAATGAGCAGTTCTTC
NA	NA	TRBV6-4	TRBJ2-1	CASSDSFGHGGPNNNEQFF	TGTGCCAGCAGTGACTCATTTGGGCATGGAGGGCCAAATAACAATGAGCAGTTCTTC
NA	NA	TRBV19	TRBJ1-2	CASRAPGQTNYGYTF	TGTGCCAGTAGAGCTCCGGGACAAACCAACTATGGCTACACCTTC
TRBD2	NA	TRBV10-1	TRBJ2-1	CASSELGEGIYNEQFF	TGCGCCAGCAGTGAGTTGGGGGAGGGGATCTACAATGAGCAGTTCTTC
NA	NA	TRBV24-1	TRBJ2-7	CATSGARISEQYF	TGTGCCACCAGTGGCGCTAGGATTAGCGAGCAGTACTTC
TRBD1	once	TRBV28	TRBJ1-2	CASSSISGTGFGGYTF	TGTGCCAGCAGTTCTATCTCCGGGACAGGGTTCGGGGGCTACACCTTC
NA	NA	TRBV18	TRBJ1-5	CASSPTSTGPQHF	TGTGCCAGCTCACCGACTTCGACAGGACCCCAGCATTTT
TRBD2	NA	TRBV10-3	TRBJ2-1	CAIRGLAGNEQFF	TGTGCCATCAGGGGACTAGCGGGCAATGAGCAGTTCTTC
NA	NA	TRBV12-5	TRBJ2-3	CASGLVSTRSDTQYF	TGTGCTAGTGGTTTGGTAAGCACTAGATCAGATACGCAGTATTTT
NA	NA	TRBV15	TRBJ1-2	CATSRAAAYGYTF	TGTGCCACCAGCAGGGCCGCGGCCTATGGCTACACCTTC
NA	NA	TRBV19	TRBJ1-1	CASSIGVRTEAFF	TGTGCCAGTAGTATAGGGGTGCGGACTGAAGCTTTCTTT
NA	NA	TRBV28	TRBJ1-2	CASSWGLLYGYTF	TGTGCCAGCAGCTGGGGACTATTGTATGGCTACACCTTC
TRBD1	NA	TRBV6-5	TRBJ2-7	CASSTRTGKHYEQYF	TGTGCCAGCAGTACCCGGACAGGGAAGCACTACGAGCAGTACTTC
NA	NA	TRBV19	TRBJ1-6	CASSITTGHNSPLHF	TGTGCCAGTAGTATAACGACAGGACACAATTCACCCCTCCACTTT
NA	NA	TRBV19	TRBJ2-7	CASKGGVAVAYEQYF	TGTGCCAGTAAGGGCGGGGTAGCCGTAGCCTACGAGCAGTACTTC
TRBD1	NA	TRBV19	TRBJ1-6	CASSPTGDNSPLHF	TGTGCCAGTAGCCCGACAGGGGATAATTCACCCCTCCACTTT
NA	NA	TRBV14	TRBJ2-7	CASSQGRGPTYEQYF	TGTGCCAGCAGCCAAGGGAGAGGGCCTACCTACGAGCAGTACTTC
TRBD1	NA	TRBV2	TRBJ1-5	CASSEGQGSQPQHF	TGTGCCAGCAGTGAAGGACAGGGCAGTCAGCCCCAGCATTTT
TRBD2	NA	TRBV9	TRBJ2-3	CASSFSLAGASTDTQYF	TGTGCCAGCAGCTTTTCACTAGCGGGAGCTAGCACAGATACGCAGTATTTT
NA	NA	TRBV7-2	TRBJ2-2	CASSSRTFRGELFF	TGTGCCAGCAGCTCGAGGACTTTTAGAGGGGAGCTGTTTTTT
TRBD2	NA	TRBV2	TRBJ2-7	CASTWTSETYEQYF	TGTGCCAGCACATGGACTAGCGAAACCTACGAGCAGTACTTC
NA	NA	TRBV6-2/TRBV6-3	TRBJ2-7	CASSYGSGPYEQYF	TGTGCCAGCAGTTATGGGAGCGGACCCTACGAGCAGTACTTC
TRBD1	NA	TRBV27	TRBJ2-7	CASSWTGSYEQYF	TGTGCCAGCAGTTGGACAGGTTCCTACGAGCAGTACTTC
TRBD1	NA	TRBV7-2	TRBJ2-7	CASSTTGTGNDEQYF	TGTGCCAGCAGCACTACCGGGACAGGGAACGACGAGCAGTACTTC
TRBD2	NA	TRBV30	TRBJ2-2	CAWSVGTSGSLVGELFF	TGTGCCTGGAGTGTAGGGACTAGCGGGAGTTTGGTCGGGGAGCTGTTTTTT